These 20 T cell receptor beta chains originate from one sample sequenced in a study of T cells in women clearing cervical HPV infection. The repertoire was sequenced with immunoSEQ multiplex PCR; TCRdb's copy has only in-frame clones and lacks some. The sample holds some 50,000 clones. The sequenced material came from blood buffy coat. These receptors originate from a woman aged 18 to 75 with a cervical HPV16 infection that either progressed to CIN3+ or cleared (not recorded which).

About this clone itself: The observed sequence ends 3 residues before the CDR3 terminus, with the missing tail filled in from the germline J gene. The rearrangement uses TRBV5-6 and TRBJ2-5, with D possibly being TRBD1 or TRBD2 (5 bases each). Trimming removed 4 bases from V and 4 bases from J, with 17 bases in between. The CDR3 contains 15 residues. The V gene's germline CDR1 is SGHDT and CDR2 YYEEEE. The sequenced part of the CDR3 DNA is TGTGCCAGCAGCCCTGTCCGAGAGGGGCTAGAGACC. As protein: CASSPVREGLET. From start to end, the CDR3 is CASSPVREGLETQYF.

Comment on this clone: The CDR3 extends 3 residues past the end of the read, so its final part is completed from the germline J gene. The rearrangement joins TRBV5-6 to TRBJ1-2, with 7 positions matching TRBD1. The CDR3 runs 14 residues. CDR1 and CDR2 (germline): SGHDT, YYEEEE. V was clipped by 4 bases and J by 0 bases; unmatched bases: 3. The CDR3 is CASSRQGPNYGYTF. The part of the CDR3 DNA that was read is TGTGCCAGCAGCCGACAGGGACCTAACTATGGC.

Of note for this clone: From the germline J gene comes the end of the CDR3, since the read stops 3 residues before it. The chain recombines TRBV6-1 with TRBJ1-6, with TRBD1 as a possible D gene (5 bases). The CDR3 covers 12 residues. Germline-derived CDR1 and CDR2 are MNHNS and SASEGT. The covered CDR3 bases are TGTGCCAGCAGTGAATATAGGGGTCCC. It yields the protein CASSEYRGP. The entire CDR3 is CASSEYRGPLHF.

As concerns this clone: The CDR3 extends 3 residues past the end of the read, so its final part is completed from the germline J gene. The chain has TRBV6-1 and TRBJ2-7; no reliable D call. V lost 1 base and J 2 bases, leaving 18 bases between the germline ends. The germline V gene has CDR1 MNHNS and CDR2 SASEGT. The CDR3 totals 17 residues. The CDR3: CASSEEILGPLTYEQYF. CDR3 DNA (partial): TGTGCCAGCAGTGAAGAGATTCTCGGTCCTTTAACCTACGAG.

With respect to this clone: Read data end 3 residues before the CDR3 end; the end is taken from the germline J gene. This chain links TRBV5-4 with TRBJ2-4; unclear D gene. The CDR3 contains 13 residues. Trimming left V 3 bases short and J 5 bases short, with 9 bases between. CDR1 is SGHNT, CDR2 YYREEE, per germline (reference sequence). CDR3 DNA (partial): TGTGCCAGCAGCTCCGGTAGAGAAAACATT. Protein product: CASSSGRENI. The whole CDR3 protein is CASSSGRENIQYF. Variable domain in full (rest from reference TRBV5-4 and TRBJ2-4): ETGVTQSPTHLIKTRGQQVTLRCSSQSGHNTVSWYQQALGQGPQFIFQYYREEENGRGNFPPRFSGLQFPNYSSELNVNALELDDSALYLCASSSGRENIQYFGAGTRLSVL.

With regard to this clone: The read ends 3 residues before the CDR3 terminus; that terminus is restored from the germline J gene. The genes are TRBV5-1 and TRBJ2-1; 9 bases match TRBD1. In germline, CDR1 is SGHRS, CDR2 YFSETQ. Trimming cost V 4 bases and J 6 bases; bases outside gene matches: 8. The CDR3 has 15 residues. The CDR3 sequence: CASSAEQGAVNEQFF. The sequenced CDR3 bases are TGCGCCAGCAGCGCGGAACAGGGGGCCGTCAATGAG.

Details on this clone: The CDR3 extends 3 residues past the end of the read, so its final part is completed from the germline J gene. This chain connects TRBV5-1 to TRBJ1-2; D remains unclear. CDR3 length: 14 residues. In germline, CDR1 is SGHRS, CDR2 YFSETQ. CDR3 amino acids: CASSLDPQDGGYTF. CDR3 DNA (partial): TGCGCCAGCAGCCTCGACCCCCAGGATGGGGGC.

On this clone: The read terminates 3 residues ahead of where the CDR3 ends, so the germline J gene completes it. J is TRBJ2-3 and V is TRBV19, with TRBD1 matching 8 bases. The CDR3 consists of 14 residues. Looked up from germline, CDR1 is LNHDA and CDR2 is SQIVND (reference sequence). The CDR3 region is CASKPGQVNQPQYF. The CDR3 DNA, read in part, is TGTGCCAGTAAACCGGGACAGGTCAATCAGCCG.

Comment on this clone: Coverage ceases 3 residues before the CDR3 finishes, and the germline J gene fills in the end. The J gene is TRBJ1-1, the V gene TRBV5-5; D gene ambiguous. V shed 4 bases and J shed 6 bases, with 19 bases lying between them. The CDR3 runs 15 residues. Per germline, CDR1 SGHKS and CDR2 YYEKEE (reference sequence). CDR3 sequence reads: CASSTVERGSSEAFF. CDR3 DNA, as far as it was read: TGTGCCAGCAGCACCGTCGAACGTGGTAGCTCTGAA.

As concerns this clone: The read gets to within 3 residues of the CDR3 end, and the germline J gene fills in the rest. This chain joins TRBV19 and TRBJ2-2, with D tentatively TRBD1 (6 bases). Germline V gives CDR1 LNHDA, CDR2 SQIVND (reference sequence). CDR3 size: 13 residues. The CDR3 is CASSTAGVSPLFF. The part of the CDR3 DNA that was read is TGTGCCAGTAGTACGGCAGGGGTTTCACCG.

About this clone itself: The read is 3 residues too short to cover the CDR3 end, so that end is filled in from the germline J gene. The chain joins TRBV5-4 to TRBJ2-3; possibly TRBD1 for D (6 bases). This CDR3 contains 14 residues. CDR1 is SGHNT and CDR2 is YYREEE in the germline V gene (reference sequence). Here the CDR3 reads CASSADRYQETQYF. The covered CDR3 bases are TGTGCCAGCAGCGCCGACAGGTACCAAGAGACG.

Comment on this clone: With the read ending 3 residues before the CDR3 end, the germline J gene is used to fill in that end. The J gene is TRBJ2-1, the V gene TRBV5-1; D might be TRBD2 (5 bases). The CDR3 runs to 15 residues. Trimming pared 0 bases from V and 5 bases from J, leaving 12 bases between. Looked up from germline, CDR1 is SGHRS and CDR2 is YFSETQ. CDR3 protein: CASSLGARSDNEQFF. CDR3 DNA (partial): TGCGCCAGCAGCTTGGGGGCGCGTAGCGACAATGAG.

To note about this clone: The read stops 3 residues short of the end of the CDR3; the missing end is completed from the germline J gene. J is TRBJ2-3 and V is TRBV20-1; perhaps TRBD1 as D (6 bases). The CDR3 has 15 amino acids. The germline V gene has CDR1 DFQATT and CDR2 SNEGSKA (reference sequence). The covered CDR3 bases are TGCAGTGCTCAGGCCGATGGACAGACTCAAGAGACG. Residues: CSAQADGQTQET. The whole CDR3 sequence is CSAQADGQTQETQYF.

The part of the CDR3 DNA that was read is TGTGCCAGCAGCTTATGGGGGACTTCGGGCGAG. This translates into CASSLWGTSGE. The whole CDR3 sequence is CASSLWGTSGEQYF. The V and J genes are TRBV7-6 and TRBJ2-7; perhaps TRBD2 as D (6 bases). The sequence runs out 3 residues before the end of the CDR3; the remainder is reconstructed from the germline J gene. The CDR3 has 14 amino acids. The V gene's germline CDR1 is SGHVS and CDR2 FNYEAQ. Trimming removed 2 bases from V and 6 bases from J, with 14 bases in between.

About this clone: Read data end 3 residues before the CDR3 end; the end is taken from the germline J gene. This chain connects TRBV20-1 to TRBJ1-1; D might be TRBD1 (6 bases). The CDR3 totals 14 residues. Germline V gives CDR1 DFQATT, CDR2 SNEGSKA (reference sequence). Trimming removed 0 bases from V and 5 bases from J, with 13 bases in between. The sequenced CDR3 bases are TGCAGTGCTAGAGAGACAGGAGCTAGTACTGAA. Residues: CSARETGASTE. The entire CDR3 protein is CSARETGASTEAFF.

By frequency, this clone registers medium-sized. The observed sequence ends 3 residues before the CDR3 terminus, with the missing tail filled in from the germline J gene. This rearrangement joins TRBV2 to TRBJ2-3, with D uncertain. Deletions cut 3 bases from V and 1 base from J, with 17 bases between. The germline CDR1 and CDR2 sequences are SNHLY and FYNNEI. The CDR3 is made up of 17 amino acids. CDR3 protein: CASSDKWRMLGTDTQYF. Partial CDR3 DNA: TGTGCCAGCAGTGACAAGTGGCGGATGCTTGGCACAGATACG.

With respect to this clone: The read ends 3 residues before the CDR3 terminus; that terminus is restored from the germline J gene. V usage is TRBV14 and J usage is TRBJ2-2, with D unclear. CDR1 and CDR2 (germline): SGHDN, FVKESK. The CDR3 spans 16 residues. The CDR3: CASSQVRPSQESPLFF. The sequenced part of the CDR3 DNA is TGTGCCAGCAGCCAAGTTCGGCCGTCCCAGGAGTCTCCG.

With regard to this clone: The read ends 3 residues before the CDR3 terminus; that terminus is restored from the germline J gene. The chain uses TRBV2 and TRBJ1-2; D possibly corresponds to TRBD1 (6 bases). Germline-derived CDR1 and CDR2 are SNHLY and FYNNEI. The CDR3 is 14 residues long. V was pared by 4 bases and J by 3 bases, with 12 bases between. The CDR3 loop reads CASSADRSDYGYTF. The sequenced CDR3 bases are TGTGCCAGCAGTGCTGACAGGTCCGACTATGGC.

On this clone itself: Sequencing ends 3 residues short of the CDR3 end; the germline J gene provides the rest. This chain joins TRBV29-1 and TRBJ2-1; D is unclear. The V gene's germline CDR1 is SQVTM and CDR2 ANQGSEA. The V gene lost 6 bases and the J gene lost 3 bases, with 12 bases spanning the gap. This CDR3 spans 13 amino acids. The CDR3 here is CSVAGRVYNEQFF. The covered CDR3 bases are TGCAGCGTGGCCGGCCGGGTCTACAATGAG.

Of note for this clone: The CDR3 goes on 3 residues after the read ends, and that part is filled in from the germline J gene. The chain is built from TRBV5-1 and TRBJ2-3; the D is unclear. CDR3 size: 16 residues. Germline V CDR1 and CDR2: SGHRS, YFSETQ. CDR3 bases read: TGCGCCAGCAGCTTGGCCGTCGTCAGATACCAAGAGACG. Encoded protein: CASSLAVVRYQET. The whole CDR3 protein reads CASSLAVVRYQETQYF.